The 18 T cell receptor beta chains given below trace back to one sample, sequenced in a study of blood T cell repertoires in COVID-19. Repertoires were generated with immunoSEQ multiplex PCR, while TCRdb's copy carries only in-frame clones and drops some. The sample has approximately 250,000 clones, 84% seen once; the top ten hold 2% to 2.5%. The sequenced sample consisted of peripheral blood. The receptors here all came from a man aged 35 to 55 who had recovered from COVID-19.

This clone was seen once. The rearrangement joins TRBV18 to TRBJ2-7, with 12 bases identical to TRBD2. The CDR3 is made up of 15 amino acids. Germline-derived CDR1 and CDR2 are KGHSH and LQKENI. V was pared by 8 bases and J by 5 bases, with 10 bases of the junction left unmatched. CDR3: CASTQTSGSPNEQYF. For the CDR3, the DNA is TGTGCCAGCACCCAGACTAGCGGGAGTCCCAACGAGCAGTACTTC.

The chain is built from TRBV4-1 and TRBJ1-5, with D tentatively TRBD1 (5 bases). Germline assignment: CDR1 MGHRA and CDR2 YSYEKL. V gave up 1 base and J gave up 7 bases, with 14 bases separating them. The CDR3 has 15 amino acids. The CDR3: CASSQVTGTGQPQHF. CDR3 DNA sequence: TGCGCCAGCAGCCAAGTAACGGGGACTGGACAGCCCCAGCATTTT.

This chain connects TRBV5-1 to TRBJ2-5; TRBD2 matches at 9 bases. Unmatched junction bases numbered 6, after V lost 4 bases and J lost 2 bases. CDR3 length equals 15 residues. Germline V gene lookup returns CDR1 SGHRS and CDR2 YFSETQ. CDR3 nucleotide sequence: TGCGCCAGCAGCGCAAGCCTAGCGGGGCAAGAGACCCAGTACTTC. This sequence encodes CASSASLAGQETQYF.

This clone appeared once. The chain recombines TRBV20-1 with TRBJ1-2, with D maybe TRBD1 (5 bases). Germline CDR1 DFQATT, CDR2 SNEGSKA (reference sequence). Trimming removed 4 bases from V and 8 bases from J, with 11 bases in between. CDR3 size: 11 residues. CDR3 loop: CSAIIGAGYTF. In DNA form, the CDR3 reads TGCAGTGCTATCATTGGGGCAGGCTACACCTTC.

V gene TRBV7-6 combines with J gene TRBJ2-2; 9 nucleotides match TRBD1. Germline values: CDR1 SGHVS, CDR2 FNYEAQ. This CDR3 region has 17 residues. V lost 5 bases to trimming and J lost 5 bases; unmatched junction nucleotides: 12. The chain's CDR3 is CASSQAPGQGGTGELFF. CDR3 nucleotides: TGTGCCAGCAGCCAAGCACCGGGACAGGGTGGGACCGGGGAGCTGTTTTTT.

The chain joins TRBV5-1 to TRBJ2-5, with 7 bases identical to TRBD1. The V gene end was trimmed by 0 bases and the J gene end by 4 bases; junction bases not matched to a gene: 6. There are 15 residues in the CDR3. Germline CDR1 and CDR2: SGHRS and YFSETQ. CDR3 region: CASSLGGGSRETQYF. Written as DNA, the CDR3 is TGCGCCAGCAGCTTGGGAGGGGGCAGTCGAGAGACCCAGTACTTC.

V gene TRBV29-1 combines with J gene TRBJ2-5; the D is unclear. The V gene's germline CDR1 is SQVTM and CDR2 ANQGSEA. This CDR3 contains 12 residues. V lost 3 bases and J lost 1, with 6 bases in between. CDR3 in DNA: TGCAGCGTTGAGCCCAGCCAAGAGACCCAGTACTTC. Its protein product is CSVEPSQETQYF. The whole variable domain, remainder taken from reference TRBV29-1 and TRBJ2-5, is SAVISQKPSRDICQRGTSLTIQCQVDSQVTMMFWYRQQPGQSLTLIATANQGSEATYESGFVIDKFPISRPNLTFSTLTVSNMSPEDSSIYLCSVEPSQETQYFGPGTRLLVL.

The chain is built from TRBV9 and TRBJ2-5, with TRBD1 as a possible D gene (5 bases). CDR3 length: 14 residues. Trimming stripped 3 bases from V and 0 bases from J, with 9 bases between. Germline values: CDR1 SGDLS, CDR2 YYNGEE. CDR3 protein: CASSGRQYQETQYF. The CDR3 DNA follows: TGTGCCAGCAGCGGGCGACAGTACCAAGAGACCCAGTACTTC.

The chain's CDR3 is CAWNRDRGQSSQYF. CDR3 DNA sequence: TGTGCCTGGAACAGGGACAGGGGGCAATCTTCCCAGTACTTC. The rearrangement uses TRBV30 and TRBJ2-7, with 12 bases matching TRBD1. This CDR3 spans 14 amino acids. V lost 4 bases to trimming and J lost 10 bases; unmatched junction nucleotides: 11. Germline V gene lookup returns CDR1 GTSNPN and CDR2 SVGIG (reference sequence).

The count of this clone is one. In nucleotides, the CDR3 is TGTGCCAGCTCACCACCCGGGAGGCCGGGGTCCTACGAGCAGTACTTC. Translating it yields CASSPPGRPGSYEQYF. This chain connects TRBV18 to TRBJ2-7; 7 bases align to TRBD2. There are 16 residues in the CDR3. J lost 1 base, V lost 0 bases, and 6 bases had no gene match. Germline loops: CDR1 KGHSH, CDR2 LQKENI.

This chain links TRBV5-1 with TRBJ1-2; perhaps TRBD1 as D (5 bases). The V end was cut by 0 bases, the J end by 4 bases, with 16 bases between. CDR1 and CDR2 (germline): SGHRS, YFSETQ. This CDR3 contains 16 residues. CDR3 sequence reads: CASSLERLGRAYGYTF. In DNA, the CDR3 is TGCGCCAGCAGCTTGGAGAGGTTGGGCAGGGCCTATGGCTACACCTTC.

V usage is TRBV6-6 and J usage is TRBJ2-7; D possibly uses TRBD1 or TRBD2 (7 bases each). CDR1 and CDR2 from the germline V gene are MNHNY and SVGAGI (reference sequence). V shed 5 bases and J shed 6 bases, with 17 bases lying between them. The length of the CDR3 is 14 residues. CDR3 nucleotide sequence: TGTGCCAGCAGTCGGGACAGTGGGGGGGCCGAGCAGTACTTC. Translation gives CASSRDSGGAEQYF.

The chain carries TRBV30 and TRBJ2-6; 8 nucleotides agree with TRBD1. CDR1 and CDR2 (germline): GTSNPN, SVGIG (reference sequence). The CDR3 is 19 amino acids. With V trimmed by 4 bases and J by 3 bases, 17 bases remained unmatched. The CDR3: CAWTMTGVFGFGGANVLTF. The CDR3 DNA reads TGTGCCTGGACCATGACAGGGGTGTTCGGATTTGGTGGGGCCAACGTCCTGACTTTC.

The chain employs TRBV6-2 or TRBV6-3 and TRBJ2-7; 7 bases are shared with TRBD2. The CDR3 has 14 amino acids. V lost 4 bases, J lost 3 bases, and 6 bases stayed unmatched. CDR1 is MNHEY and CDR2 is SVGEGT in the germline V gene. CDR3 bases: TGTGCCAGCAGTTCGGGACTACCATACTACGAGCAGTACTTC. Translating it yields CASSSGLPYYEQYF.

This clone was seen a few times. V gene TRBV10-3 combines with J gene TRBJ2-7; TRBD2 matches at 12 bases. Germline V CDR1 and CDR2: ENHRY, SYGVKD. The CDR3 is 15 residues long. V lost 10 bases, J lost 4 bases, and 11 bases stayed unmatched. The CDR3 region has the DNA TGTGCCACCTCGGGGCTAGCGGGAGGGCCGTACGAGCAGTACTTC. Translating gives CATSGLAGGPYEQYF.

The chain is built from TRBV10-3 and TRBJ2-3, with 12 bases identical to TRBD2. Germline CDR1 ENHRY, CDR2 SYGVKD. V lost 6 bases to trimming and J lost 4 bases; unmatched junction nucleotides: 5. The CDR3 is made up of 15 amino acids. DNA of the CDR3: TGTGCCATCAGAACGTCTAGCGGGAGGGCAGATACGCAGTATTTT. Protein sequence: CAIRTSSGRADTQYF.

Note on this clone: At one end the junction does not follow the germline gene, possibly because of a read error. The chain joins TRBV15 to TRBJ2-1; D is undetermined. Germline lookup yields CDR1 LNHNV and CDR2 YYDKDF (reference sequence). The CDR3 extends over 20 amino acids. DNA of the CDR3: TGTGCCACCAGCGGAGACGGAACGGGTCGCCAACAAGTTTACTACAATGAGCAGTTCTTC. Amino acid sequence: CATSGDGTGRQQVYYNEQFF.

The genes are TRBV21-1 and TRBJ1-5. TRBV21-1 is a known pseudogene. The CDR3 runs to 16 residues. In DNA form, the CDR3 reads TGTGCCAGCAACCCCTTTGGAGGGTACCCCAATCAGCCCCAGCATTTT. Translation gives CASNPFGGYPNQPQHF.